The next 2 T cell receptor beta chains were all read from a single sample in a study of spatial heterogeneity in lung cancer. TCRdb re-analysed the 5' RACE reads in MiXCR, keeping a single row per CDR3 protein. The table has some 22,000 distinct CDR3 sequences, approximately 4.6% seen once. Time point noted: sample taken at primary tumor resection. Sample: PBMCs, taken at surgery. Receptors were obtained from a male donor with early-stage non-small cell lung cancer.

This clonotype has a count of ten or more. The chain uses TRBV7-2 and TRBJ2-4; weak D call: TRBD1 (5 bases). Germline CDR1 and CDR2: SGHTA and FQGNSA. V was pared by 3 bases and J by 0 bases, with 21 bases between. This CDR3 comprises 19 residues. The CDR3 DNA reads TGTGCCAGCAGCTTTTCCCCTGGGGCTCCCCCCCTAGCCAAAAACATTCAGTACTTC. Translated, it gives CASSFSPGAPPLAKNIQYF.

Ten or more counts support this clonotype. The chain carries TRBV28 and TRBJ2-5, with no clear D. The CDR3 length is 12 residues. From germline, CDR1 is MDHEN and CDR2 SYDVKM. V was trimmed by 6 bases and J by 2 bases, leaving 7 bases between them. CDR3 bases: TGTGCCAGCAGAAGGGTACAAGAGACCCAGTACTTC. Translation: CASRRVQETQYF.